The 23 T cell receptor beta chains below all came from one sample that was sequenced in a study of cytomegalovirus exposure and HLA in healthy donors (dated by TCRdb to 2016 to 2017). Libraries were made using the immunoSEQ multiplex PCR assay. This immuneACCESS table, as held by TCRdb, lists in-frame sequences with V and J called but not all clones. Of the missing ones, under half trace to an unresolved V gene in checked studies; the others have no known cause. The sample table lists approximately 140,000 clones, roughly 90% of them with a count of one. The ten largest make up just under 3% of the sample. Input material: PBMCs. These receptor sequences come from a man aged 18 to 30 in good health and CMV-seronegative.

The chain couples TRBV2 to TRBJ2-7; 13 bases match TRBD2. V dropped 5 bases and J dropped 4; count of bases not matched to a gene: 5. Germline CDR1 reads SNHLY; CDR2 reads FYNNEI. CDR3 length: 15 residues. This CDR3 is CASSLGLAGIYEQYF. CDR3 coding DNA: TGTGCCAGCAGTCTGGGACTAGCGGGAATATACGAGCAGTACTTC.

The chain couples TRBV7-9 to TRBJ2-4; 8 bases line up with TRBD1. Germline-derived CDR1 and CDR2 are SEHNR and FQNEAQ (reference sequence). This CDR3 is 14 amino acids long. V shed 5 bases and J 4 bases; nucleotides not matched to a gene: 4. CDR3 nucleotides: TGTGCCAGCAGCCAGACAGGGGTAAAAAACATTCAGTACTTC. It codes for CASSQTGVKNIQYF.

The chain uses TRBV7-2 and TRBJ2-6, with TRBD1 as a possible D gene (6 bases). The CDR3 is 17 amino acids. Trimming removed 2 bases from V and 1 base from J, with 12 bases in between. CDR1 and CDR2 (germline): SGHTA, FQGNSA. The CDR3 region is CASSLYRVASGANVLTF. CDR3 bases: TGTGCCAGCAGCTTATACAGGGTTGCTTCTGGGGCCAACGTCCTGACTTTC.

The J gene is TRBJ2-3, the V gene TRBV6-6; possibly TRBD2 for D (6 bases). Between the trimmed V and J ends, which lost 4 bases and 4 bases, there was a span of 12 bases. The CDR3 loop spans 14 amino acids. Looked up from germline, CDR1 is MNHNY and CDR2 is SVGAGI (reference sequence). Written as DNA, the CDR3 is TGTGCCAGCAGTTCTAACCGGGAGCCAGATACGCAGTATTTT. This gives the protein CASSSNREPDTQYF.

The CDR3 loop reads CASSLVGAPNEQFF. The CDR3, as DNA: TGTGCCAGCAGCCTAGTAGGGGCCCCCAATGAGCAGTTCTTC. The chain has TRBV7-9 and TRBJ2-1, with D perhaps matching TRBD1 (5 bases). The CDR3 covers 14 residues. Germline V gene data show CDR1 as SEHNR and CDR2 as FQNEAQ (reference sequence). Trimming removed 5 bases at V and 6 bases at J, with 14 bases between.

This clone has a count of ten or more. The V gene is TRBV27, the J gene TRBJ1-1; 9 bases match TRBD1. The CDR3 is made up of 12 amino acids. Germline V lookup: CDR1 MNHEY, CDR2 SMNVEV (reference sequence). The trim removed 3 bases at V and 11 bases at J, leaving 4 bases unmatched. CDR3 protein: CASSFGDRVAFF. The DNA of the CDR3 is TGTGCCAGCAGTTTCGGGGACAGGGTGGCTTTCTTT.

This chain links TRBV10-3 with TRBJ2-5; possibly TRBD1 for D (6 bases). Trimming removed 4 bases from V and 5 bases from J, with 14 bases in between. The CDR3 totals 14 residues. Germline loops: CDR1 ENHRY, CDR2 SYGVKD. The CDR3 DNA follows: TGTGCCATCAGTGCAGCACAGGGTACGGAGACCCAGTACTTC. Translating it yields CAISAAQGTETQYF.

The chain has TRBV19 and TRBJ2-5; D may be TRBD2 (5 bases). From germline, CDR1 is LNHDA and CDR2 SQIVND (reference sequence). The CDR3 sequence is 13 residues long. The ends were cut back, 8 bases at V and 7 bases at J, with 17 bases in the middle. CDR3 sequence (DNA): TGTGCCAGTTCCCAAGCCCATCTAGCGACCCAGTACTTC. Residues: CASSQAHLATQYF.

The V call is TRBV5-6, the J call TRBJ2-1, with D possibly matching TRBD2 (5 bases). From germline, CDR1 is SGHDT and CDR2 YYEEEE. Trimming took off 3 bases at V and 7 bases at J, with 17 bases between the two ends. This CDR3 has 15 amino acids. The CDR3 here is CASSSIVNRRNEQFF. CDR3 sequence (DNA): TGTGCCAGCAGCTCGATCGTTAACCGGAGGAATGAGCAGTTCTTC.

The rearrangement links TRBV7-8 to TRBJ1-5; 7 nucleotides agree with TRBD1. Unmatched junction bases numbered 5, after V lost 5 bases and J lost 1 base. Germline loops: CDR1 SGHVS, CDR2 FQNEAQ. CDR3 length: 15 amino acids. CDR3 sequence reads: CASSQKGASNQPQHF. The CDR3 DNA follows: TGTGCCAGCAGCCAGAAGGGGGCGAGCAATCAGCCCCAGCATTTT. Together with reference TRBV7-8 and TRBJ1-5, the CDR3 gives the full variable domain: GAGVSQSPRYKVAKRGQDVALRCDPISGHVSLFWYQQALGQGPEFLTYFQNEAQLDKSGLPSDRFFAERPEGSVSTLKIQRTQQEDSAVYLCASSQKGASNQPQHFGDGTRLSIL.

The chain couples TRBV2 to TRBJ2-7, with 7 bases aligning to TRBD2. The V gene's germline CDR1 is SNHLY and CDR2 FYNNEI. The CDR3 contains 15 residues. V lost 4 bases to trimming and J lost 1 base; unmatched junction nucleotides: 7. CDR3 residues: CASSALLARSYEQYF. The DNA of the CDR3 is TGTGCCAGCAGTGCCTTACTAGCGAGATCCTACGAGCAGTACTTC.

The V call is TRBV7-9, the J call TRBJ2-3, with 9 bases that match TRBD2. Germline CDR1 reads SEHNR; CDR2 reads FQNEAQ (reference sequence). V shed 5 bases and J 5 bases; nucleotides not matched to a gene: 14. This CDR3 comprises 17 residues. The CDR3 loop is CASSPLLSGGKGDTQYF. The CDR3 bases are TGTGCCAGCAGCCCCCTCTTGAGCGGGGGGAAGGGAGATACGCAGTATTTT. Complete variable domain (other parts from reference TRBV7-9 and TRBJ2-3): DTGVSQNPRHKITKRGQNVTFRCDPISEHNRLYWYRQTLGQGPEFLTYFQNEAQLEKSRLLSDRFSAERPKGSFSTLEIQRTEQGDSAMYLCASSPLLSGGKGDTQYFGPGTRLTVL.

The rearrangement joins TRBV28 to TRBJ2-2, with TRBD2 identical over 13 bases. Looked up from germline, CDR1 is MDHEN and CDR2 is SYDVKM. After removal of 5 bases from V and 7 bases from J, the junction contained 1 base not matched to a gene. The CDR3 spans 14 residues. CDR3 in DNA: TGTGCCAGCAGTACTAGCGGGAGGGGCGGGGAGCTGTTTTTT. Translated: CASSTSGRGGELFF. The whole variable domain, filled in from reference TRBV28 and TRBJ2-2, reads DVKVTQSSRYLVKRTGEKVFLECVQDMDHENMFWYRQDPGLGLRLIYFSYDVKMKEKGDIPEGYSVSREKKERFSLILESASTNQTSMYLCASSTSGRGGELFFGEGSRLTVL.

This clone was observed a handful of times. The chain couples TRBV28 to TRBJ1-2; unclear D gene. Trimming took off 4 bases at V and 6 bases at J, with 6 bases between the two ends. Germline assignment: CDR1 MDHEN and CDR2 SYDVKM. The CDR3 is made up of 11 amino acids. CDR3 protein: CASSSRNGYTF. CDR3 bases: TGTGCCAGCAGTTCGAGAAATGGCTACACCTTC.

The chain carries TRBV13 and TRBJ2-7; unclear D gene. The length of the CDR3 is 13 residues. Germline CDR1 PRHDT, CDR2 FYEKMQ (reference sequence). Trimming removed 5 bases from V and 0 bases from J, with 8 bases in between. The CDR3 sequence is CASSTISSYEQYF. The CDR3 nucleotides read TGTGCCAGCAGCACAATAAGCTCCTACGAGCAGTACTTC.

This CDR3 reads CASMGGEETQYF. The CDR3 nucleotides read TGTGCCAGCATGGGGGGGGAAGAGACCCAGTACTTC. The chain recombines TRBV19 with TRBJ2-5; 7 bases map to TRBD2. The CDR3 runs to 12 residues. V was pared by 9 bases and J by 3 bases, with 4 bases of the junction left unmatched. The germline V gene encodes CDR1 LNHDA and CDR2 SQIVND (reference sequence).

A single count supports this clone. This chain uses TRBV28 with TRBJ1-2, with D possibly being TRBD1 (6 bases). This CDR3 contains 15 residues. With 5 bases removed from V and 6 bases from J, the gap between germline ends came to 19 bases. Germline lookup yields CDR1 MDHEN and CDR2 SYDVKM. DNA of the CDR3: TGTGCCAGCAGTACCGGGACACAGATAGTTAATGGCTACACCTTC. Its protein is CASSTGTQIVNGYTF.

CDR3 amino acids: CASSFYGEANEQFF. In DNA, the CDR3 is TGTGCCAGTAGTTTTTATGGCGAGGCCAATGAGCAGTTCTTC. The chain has TRBV19 and TRBJ2-1; D remains unclear. V lost 5 bases to trimming and J lost 6 bases, with 14 bases between them. Germline V lookup: CDR1 LNHDA, CDR2 SQIVND (reference sequence). The CDR3 consists of 14 residues.

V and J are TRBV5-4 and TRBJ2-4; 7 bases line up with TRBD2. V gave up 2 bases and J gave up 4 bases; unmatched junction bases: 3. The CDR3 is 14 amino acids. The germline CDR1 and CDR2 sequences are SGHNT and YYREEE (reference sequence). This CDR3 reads CASSFEAGKNIQYF. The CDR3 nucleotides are TGTGCCAGCAGCTTCGAAGCGGGAAAAAACATTCAGTACTTC.

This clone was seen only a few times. CDR3 region: CASSWGTGNTGELFF. CDR3 DNA: TGCGCCAGCAGCTGGGGGACAGGGAACACCGGGGAGCTGTTTTTT. The chain couples TRBV5-1 to TRBJ2-2; 8 nucleotides agree with TRBD1. Germline V gene data show CDR1 as SGHRS and CDR2 as YFSETQ. This CDR3 has 15 amino acids. The V segment lost 3 bases and the J segment 1 base; nucleotides outside the gene matches: 2.

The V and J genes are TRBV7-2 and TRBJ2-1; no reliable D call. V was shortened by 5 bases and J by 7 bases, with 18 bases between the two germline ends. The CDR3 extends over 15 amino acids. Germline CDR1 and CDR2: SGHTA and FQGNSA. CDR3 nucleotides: TGTGCCAGCAGCCTACCCTCGCGCATATTTAATGAGCAGTTCTTC. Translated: CASSLPSRIFNEQFF.

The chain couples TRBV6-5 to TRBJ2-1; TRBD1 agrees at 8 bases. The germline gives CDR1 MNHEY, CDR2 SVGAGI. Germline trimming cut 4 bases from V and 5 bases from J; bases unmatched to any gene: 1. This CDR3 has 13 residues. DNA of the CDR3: TGTGCCAGCAGTTGGACAGGGAACAATGAGCAGTTCTTC. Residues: CASSWTGNNEQFF.

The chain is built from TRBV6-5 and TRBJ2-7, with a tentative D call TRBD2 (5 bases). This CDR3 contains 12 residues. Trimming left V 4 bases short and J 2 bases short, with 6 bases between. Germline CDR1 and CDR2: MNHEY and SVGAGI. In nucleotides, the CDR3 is TGTGCCAGCAGTTCCGGGACCTACGAGCAGTACTTC. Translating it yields CASSSGTYEQYF.